Listed below are T cell receptor beta chains from one sample, sequenced in a study of technical replicates of blood from a handful of donors. Data came from immunoSEQ multiplex PCR; TCRdb stores just in-frame clones and leaves some out. The sample holds tens of thousands of clones, roughly 93% seen once. Specimen: T cells isolated from PBMCs. The receptors were gathered from a human donor in good health. Each CDR3 is given with its conserved first and last residue. A D gene is named only where the DNA matches it firmly. For some rows the clone size is stated as once, few or many, or as a class when expanded; others skip it.

clone_size: NA
d_call: TRBD2
v_call: TRBV7-6
j_call: TRBJ2-3
cdr3_aa: CASSSEGSGSTDTQYF
cdr3_nt: TGTGCCAGCAGCTCAGAGGGTAGCGGGAGCACAGATACGCAGTATTTT

clone_size: NA
d_call: TRBD2
v_call: TRBV10-3
j_call: TRBJ2-5
cdr3_aa: CAISKRTSGGQETQYF
cdr3_nt: TGTGCCATCAGTAAAAGGACTAGCGGGGGCCAAGAGACCCAGTACTTC

clone_size: NA
d_call: NA
v_call: TRBV6-1
j_call: TRBJ1-4
cdr3_aa: CASSEWSNNEKLFF
cdr3_nt: TGTGCCAGCAGTGAATGGAGTAATAATGAAAAACTGTTTTTT

clone_size: NA
d_call: NA
v_call: TRBV11-3
j_call: TRBJ1-4
cdr3_aa: CASSFRGWGTNEKLFF
cdr3_nt: TGTGCCAGCAGCTTTAGGGGATGGGGCACTAATGAAAAACTGTTTTTT

clone_size: NA
d_call: TRBD2
v_call: TRBV7-6
j_call: TRBJ2-2
cdr3_aa: CASSLSSGDTGELFF
cdr3_nt: TGTGCCAGCAGCTTGTCTAGCGGGGACACCGGGGAGCTGTTTTTT

clone_size: NA
d_call: NA
v_call: TRBV6-1
j_call: TRBJ1-3
cdr3_aa: CASSREDSGNTIYF
cdr3_nt: TGTGCCAGCAGTAGGGAGGACTCTGGAAACACCATATATTTT

clone_size: NA
d_call: TRBD1
v_call: TRBV19
j_call: TRBJ1-2
cdr3_aa: CASRLQGALGYTF
cdr3_nt: TGTGCCAGTAGGTTACAGGGGGCACTTGGCTACACCTTC

clone_size: once
d_call: TRBD2
v_call: TRBV7-2
j_call: TRBJ2-2
cdr3_aa: CASTPKAGANTGELFF
cdr3_nt: TGTGCCAGCACCCCCAAGGCGGGGGCGAACACCGGGGAGCTGTTTTTT

clone_size: NA
d_call: TRBD1
v_call: TRBV4-2
j_call: TRBJ1-2
cdr3_aa: CASSQDRGRMGGYTF
cdr3_nt: TGTGCCAGCAGCCAGGACAGGGGGCGAATGGGTGGCTACACCTTC

clone_size: NA
d_call: NA
v_call: TRBV13
j_call: TRBJ2-4
cdr3_aa: CASSRLDGVDIQYF
cdr3_nt: TGTGCCAGCAGTCGACTAGACGGGGTGGATATTCAGTACTTC

clone_size: NA
d_call: TRBD2
v_call: TRBV28
j_call: TRBJ2-1
cdr3_aa: CASSLRSLAGPPSYNEQFF
cdr3_nt: TGTGCCAGCAGTTTAAGATCGCTAGCGGGACCCCCCTCCTACAATGAGCAGTTCTTC

clone_size: NA
d_call: NA
v_call: TRBV4-1
j_call: TRBJ2-1
cdr3_aa: CASSQDRGSYNEQFF
cdr3_nt: TGCGCCAGCAGCCAAGACAGGGGATCCTACAATGAGCAGTTCTTC

clone_size: NA
d_call: NA
v_call: TRBV30
j_call: TRBJ2-4
cdr3_aa: CAWSFSQNIQYF
cdr3_nt: TGTGCCTGGAGTTTCTCTCAAAACATTCAGTACTTC

clone_size: NA
d_call: NA
v_call: TRBV5-1
j_call: TRBJ2-7
cdr3_aa: CASSLVFGDEQYF
cdr3_nt: TGCGCCAGCAGCTTGGTGTTCGGGGACGAGCAGTACTTC

clone_size: NA
d_call: NA
v_call: TRBV7-8
j_call: TRBJ2-7
cdr3_aa: CASSSGLLSEQYF
cdr3_nt: TGTGCCAGCAGCTCGGGACTCCTCTCCGAGCAGTACTTC

clone_size: NA
d_call: TRBD2
v_call: TRBV10-2
j_call: TRBJ2-1
cdr3_aa: CASSGTSGPNEQFF
cdr3_nt: TGCGCCAGCAGTGGAACTAGCGGGCCCAATGAGCAGTTCTTC

clone_size: NA
d_call: NA
v_call: TRBV19
j_call: TRBJ2-3
cdr3_aa: CASSPGGAYTDTQYF
cdr3_nt: TGTGCCAGTAGCCCAGGCGGGGCGTACACAGATACGCAGTATTTT

clone_size: NA
d_call: TRBD2
v_call: TRBV6-4
j_call: TRBJ2-1
cdr3_aa: CASSKAGGFKNEQFF
cdr3_nt: TGTGCCAGCAGTAAGGCGGGGGGGTTCAAGAATGAGCAGTTCTTC

clone_size: NA
d_call: NA
v_call: TRBV21-1
j_call: TRBJ1-2
cdr3_aa: CASSKAEGVYGYTF
cdr3_nt: TGTGCCAGCAGCAAAGCCGAAGGAGTCTATGGCTACACCTTC

clone_size: NA
d_call: NA
v_call: TRBV2
j_call: TRBJ2-1
cdr3_aa: CASSVGGYNEQFF
cdr3_nt: TGTGCCAGCAGTGTGGGGGGATACAATGAGCAGTTCTTC

clone_size: few
d_call: TRBD1
v_call: TRBV19
j_call: TRBJ1-1
cdr3_aa: CASSWGQEGFF
cdr3_nt: TGTGCCAGTAGTTGGGGACAGGAGGGATTCTTT

clone_size: NA
d_call: NA
v_call: TRBV2
j_call: TRBJ1-5
cdr3_aa: CASSGQGYSNQPQHF
cdr3_nt: TGTGCCAGCAGTGGTCAGGGATATAGCAATCAGCCCCAGCATTTT

clone_size: few
d_call: TRBD2
v_call: TRBV6-6
j_call: TRBJ2-1
cdr3_aa: CASSYGAGGINEQFF
cdr3_nt: TGTGCCAGCAGTTACGGAGCGGGGGGGATTAATGAGCAGTTCTTC

clone_size: NA
d_call: NA
v_call: TRBV9
j_call: TRBJ2-7
cdr3_aa: CASSVASAGLNYEQYF
cdr3_nt: TGTGCCAGCAGCGTAGCTTCGGCAGGGTTGAACTACGAGCAGTACTTC

clone_size: NA
d_call: NA
v_call: TRBV27
j_call: TRBJ1-6
cdr3_aa: CASSLARPYNSPLHF
cdr3_nt: TGTGCCAGCAGTTTAGCCAGGCCGTATAATTCACCCCTCCACTTT

clone_size: NA
d_call: NA
v_call: TRBV7-3
j_call: TRBJ1-2
cdr3_aa: CASSPTAGGGYTF
cdr3_nt: TGTGCCAGCAGCCCTACTGCGGGTGGAGGCTACACCTTC

clone_size: NA
d_call: NA
v_call: TRBV19
j_call: TRBJ2-7
cdr3_aa: CASSIGGDGGYYEQYF
cdr3_nt: TGTGCCAGTAGTATAGGGGGGGACGGGGGATACTACGAGCAGTACTTC

clone_size: NA
d_call: NA
v_call: TRBV30
j_call: TRBJ2-3
cdr3_aa: CAWRANTDTQYF
cdr3_nt: TGTGCCTGGAGGGCAAACACAGATACGCAGTATTTT

clone_size: once
d_call: NA
v_call: TRBV30
j_call: TRBJ1-5
cdr3_aa: CAWSVQGNQPQHF
cdr3_nt: TGTGCCTGGAGTGTACAGGGCAATCAGCCCCAGCATTTT

clone_size: NA
d_call: TRBD1
v_call: TRBV14
j_call: TRBJ1-5
cdr3_aa: CASSQNRRGQGREPQHF
cdr3_nt: TGTGCCAGCAGCCAAAACCGCCGAGGACAGGGAAGAGAGCCCCAGCATTTT

clone_size: NA
d_call: TRBD1
v_call: TRBV4-1
j_call: TRBJ2-7
cdr3_aa: CASSQVGQGRFGARRGDEQYF
cdr3_nt: TGCGCCAGCAGCCAAGTTGGACAGGGACGTTTTGGGGCAAGACGGGGTGACGAGCAGTACTTC

clone_size: few
d_call: NA
v_call: TRBV5-1
j_call: TRBJ1-1
cdr3_aa: CASSLLRGVAEAFF
cdr3_nt: TGCGCCAGCAGCTTGCTCCGGGGGGTGGCTGAAGCTTTCTTT

clone_size: NA
d_call: NA
v_call: TRBV5-4
j_call: TRBJ2-5
cdr3_aa: CASSLSGQETQYF
cdr3_nt: TGTGCCAGCAGCTTAAGCGGCCAAGAGACCCAGTACTTC

clone_size: NA
d_call: NA
v_call: TRBV28
j_call: TRBJ2-7
cdr3_aa: CASSLQGLEQYF
cdr3_nt: TGTGCCAGCAGTCTTCAGGGGCTCGAGCAGTACTTC

clone_size: NA
d_call: TRBD1
v_call: TRBV7-2
j_call: TRBJ2-7
cdr3_aa: CASRIPTGGKQYF
cdr3_nt: TGTGCCAGCAGAATTCCTACAGGGGGAAAGCAGTACTTC

clone_size: NA
d_call: NA
v_call: TRBV27
j_call: TRBJ1-5
cdr3_aa: CASSASGGGQPQHF
cdr3_nt: TGTGCCAGCAGCGCATCTGGGGGGGGTCAGCCCCAGCATTTT

clone_size: NA
d_call: NA
v_call: TRBV5-4
j_call: TRBJ1-2
cdr3_aa: CASIGAGSYTF
cdr3_nt: TGTGCCAGTATAGGGGCGGGGAGCTACACCTTC

clone_size: NA
d_call: TRBD1
v_call: TRBV19
j_call: TRBJ1-1
cdr3_aa: CASRRRDRENTEAFF
cdr3_nt: TGTGCCAGTAGGAGGCGGGACAGGGAGAACACTGAAGCTTTCTTT

clone_size: NA
d_call: TRBD1
v_call: TRBV5-1
j_call: TRBJ1-2
cdr3_aa: CASSLTGTGTYGYTF
cdr3_nt: TGCGCCAGCAGCTTAACCGGGACAGGGACCTATGGCTACACCTTC

clone_size: NA
d_call: NA
v_call: TRBV5-1
j_call: TRBJ2-3
cdr3_aa: CASSLTGRGGDTQYF
cdr3_nt: TGCGCCAGCAGCTTGACAGGGAGGGGAGGAGATACGCAGTATTTT

clone_size: NA
d_call: NA
v_call: TRBV18
j_call: TRBJ1-2
cdr3_aa: CASSPVEAGYGYTF
cdr3_nt: TGTGCCAGCTCCCCCGTCGAGGCGGGCTATGGCTACACCTTC

clone_size: NA
d_call: TRBD2
v_call: TRBV5-6
j_call: TRBJ2-5
cdr3_aa: CASSPRVLLAGGGETQYF
cdr3_nt: TGTGCCAGCAGCCCCAGAGTACTCCTAGCGGGGGGGGGAGAGACCCAGTACTTC

clone_size: NA
d_call: TRBD1
v_call: TRBV13
j_call: TRBJ2-5
cdr3_aa: CASSIRQGETQYF
cdr3_nt: TGTGCCAGCAGCATTCGACAGGGCGAGACCCAGTACTTC

clone_size: NA
d_call: TRBD1
v_call: TRBV5-1
j_call: TRBJ1-1
cdr3_aa: CASSLGRQGDTEAFF
cdr3_nt: TGCGCCAGCAGCTTGGGCCGACAGGGTGATACTGAAGCTTTCTTT

clone_size: NA
d_call: NA
v_call: TRBV7-9
j_call: TRBJ2-1
cdr3_aa: CASSYGFNEQFF
cdr3_nt: TGTGCCAGCAGCTACGGGTTCAATGAGCAGTTCTTC

clone_size: NA
d_call: TRBD2
v_call: TRBV7-9
j_call: TRBJ2-7
cdr3_aa: CASSLYGPASGRDYEQYF
cdr3_nt: TGTGCCAGCAGCTTATATGGCCCGGCTAGCGGGAGGGACTACGAGCAGTACTTC

clone_size: NA
d_call: NA
v_call: TRBV9
j_call: TRBJ1-2
cdr3_aa: CASSVAQGSDKNGQIYGYTF
cdr3_nt: TGTGCCAGCAGCGTAGCCCAAGGCAGTGATAAGAATGGACAGATCTATGGCTACACCTTC

clone_size: NA
d_call: TRBD2
v_call: TRBV30
j_call: TRBJ2-3
cdr3_aa: CAWSRTGGLDTQYF
cdr3_nt: TGTGCCTGGAGTAGGACGGGGGGGTTAGATACGCAGTATTTT

clone_size: few
d_call: NA
v_call: TRBV19
j_call: TRBJ1-2
cdr3_aa: CASSMRGQGYTF
cdr3_nt: TGTGCCAGTAGTATGCGGGGGCAAGGCTACACCTTC

clone_size: NA
d_call: TRBD1
v_call: TRBV5-1
j_call: TRBJ2-2
cdr3_aa: CASSLLGQGVLANTGELFF
cdr3_nt: TGCGCCAGCAGCCTACTCGGACAGGGGGTATTAGCGAACACCGGGGAGCTGTTTTTT